This T cell receptor beta chain emerged from a study of PD-1 blockade in classical Hodgkin lymphoma (TCRdb year 2020). Background on the whole study: Nivolumab dosing was 3 mg/kg intravenously every 2 weeks, continuing until either disease progression or unacceptable toxicity. To define a peripheral blood immune signature of response to PD-1 blockade in classical Hodgkin lymphoma, the study combined TCR beta sequencing with CyTOF.

Details on this clone: The antigen it recognizes is unknown. Base qualities are not provided; no much larger clone lies one nucleotide away.

The time point label corresponds to: cycle 4 day 1 (C4D1), after 6 weeks of nivolumab. All trial patients had relapsed after autologous stem cell transplantation, with cohorts A, B and C differing in prior brentuximab vedotin exposure. A total of more than 55 patients with relapsed/refractory classical Hodgkin lymphoma made up the trial cohort, and each patient's best overall response was complete response, partial response or progressive disease. In the multi-cohort phase II CheckMate 205 trial, trial patients received single-agent nivolumab. An independent review committee assessed best overall response by applying the 2007 International Working Group response criteria. Trial PBMCs were collected immediately before nivolumab initiation (C1D1) and during therapy at cycle 2 day 1 and cycle 4 day 1. Peripheral blood was collected in 8 mL Vacutainer Cell Preparation Tubes, from which PBMCs were isolated by centrifugation and then cryopreserved.

The CDR3 starts with the cysteine, ends with the phenylalanine, and has 16 residues. This entry keeps only the CDR3 DNA: 48 bases, framed from base 1. CDR1 and CDR2 were assigned from the germline V gene as SGHTA and FQGNSA. Clipping removes 2 bases from V and 3 bases from J, with 9 as the unmatched junction base count. The Qiagen DNeasy kit was used to extract genomic DNA from unsorted PBMCs and from the negatively selected CD4+ and CD8+ fractions. Amplification of TCR beta CDR3 regions was done by immunoSEQ multiplex PCR with primers that anneal to V and J segments. A synthetic immune receptor repertoire was used to minimize amplification bias, and any remaining bias was removed computationally after sequencing. Under the source paper's analysis protocol: Repertoire diversity was quantified as the Shannon entropy index using custom Python scripts. Unsorted, CD4+ and CD8+ repertoires were analyzed separately, except in combined analyses where CD4+ and CD8+ sequences were merged in silico. Clonal expansion was defined as at least a 2-fold frequency increase after treatment relative to C1D1, with a pseudocount of 0.5 for undetected baseline clones. Clones with 0 or 1 copy at C1D1 were classified as singleton clones, and clones with 2 or more copies were classified as non-singleton clones. Clones expanded in unsorted samples were assigned a CD4+, CD8+ or unknown annotation through matching of protein sequences in sorted samples from the same patient. Wilcoxon tests were applied to paired samples to test diversity changes from C1D1 to C4D1. TCRdb mirrors the immuneACCESS table, restricted to in-frame sequences. Some clones are absent from its copies; in checked studies, under half trace to an unresolved V gene, and the reason for the others is unknown. V, J and clone size reflect that table, while D and trimming were determined from the DNA. Recorded for this sample are about 41,000 clones; 55% to 70% of them occurred a single time. The ten top clones hold about 2.7% of the sample.

Broader findings and caveats from the paper: Among trial patients, those achieving complete response had baseline diversity similar to that of newly diagnosed patients, while diversity was significantly lower in partial responders and progressors. Baseline TCR diversity was reported to be lower in newly diagnosed patients than in healthy donors, and even lower in relapsed/refractory patients. Only a single clinical trial cohort was studied, and what caused the repertoire differences, possibly disease activity or prior therapy, remained undefined. Diversity was lower in patients who began nivolumab less than 1 year after ASCT, so these patients were left out of later analyses to avoid confounding by immune reconstitution. A significant rise by C4D1 was seen in CD4+ but not CD8+ TCR diversity (p=0.0027 vs p=0.16), with the rise being most apparent in complete responders (p=0.02).

The sequenced sample was peripheral blood mononuclear cells (PBMCs), obtained before the fourth cycle of nivolumab. The receptor comes from a human donor with classical Hodgkin lymphoma. The rearranged segments are TRBV7-2 and TRBJ2-7; the central 8 bases match TRBD1. The sequenced DNA is TGTGCCAGCAGCTTAATGGCAGGGGGCGGTAGCTACGAGCAGTACTTC. The translation is CASSLMAGGGSYEQYF.